This T cell receptor beta chain was documented in a study of PD-L1 blockade in urothelial cancer. Study outcomes and limitations: Patients with below-median pretreatment blood clonality survived longer.

This clone was detected only once. No antigen is known for it. Measured with immunoSEQ multiplex PCR; TCRdb has only the in-frame clones, and not every one. The sample contains tens of thousands of clones, around nine tenths of which appear only once. The CDR3 extends over 16 amino acids. Germline V gene lookup returns CDR1 SGHDN and CDR2 FVKESK. The V gene end was trimmed by 1 base and the J gene end by 1 base; junction bases not matched to a gene: 5. Disease in patients was locally advanced or metastatic urothelial carcinoma. This rearrangement joins TRBV14 to TRBJ2-5, with TRBD1 matching 8 bases. Sequencing used PBMCs, obtained around atezolizumab (anti-PD-L1) treatment. This clonotype originated in a man aged 55 to 70 with urothelial cancer. Written as DNA, the CDR3 is TGTGCCAGCAGCCAAGTCCGGACAGGGCCCCAAGAGACCCAGTACTTC. Translation: CASSQVRTGPQETQYF.